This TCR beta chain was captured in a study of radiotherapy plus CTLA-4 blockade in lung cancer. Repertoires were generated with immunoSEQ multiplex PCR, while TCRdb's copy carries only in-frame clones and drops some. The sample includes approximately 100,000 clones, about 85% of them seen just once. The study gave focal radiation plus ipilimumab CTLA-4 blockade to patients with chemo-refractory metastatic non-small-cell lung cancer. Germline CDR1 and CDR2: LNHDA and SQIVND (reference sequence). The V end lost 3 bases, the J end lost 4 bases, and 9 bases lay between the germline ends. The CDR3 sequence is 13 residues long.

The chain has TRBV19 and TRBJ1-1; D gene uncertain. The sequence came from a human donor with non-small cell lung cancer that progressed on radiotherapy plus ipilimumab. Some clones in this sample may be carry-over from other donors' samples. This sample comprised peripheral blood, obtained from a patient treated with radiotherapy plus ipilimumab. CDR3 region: CASSISAGTEAFF. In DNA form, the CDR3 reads TGTGCCAGTAGTATCTCGGCCGGCACTGAAGCTTTCTTT. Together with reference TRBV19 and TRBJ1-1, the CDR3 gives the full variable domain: DGGITQSPKYLFRKEGQNVTLSCEQNLNHDAMYWYRQDPGQGLRLIYYSQIVNDFQKGDIAEGYSVSREKKESFPLTVTSAQKNPTAFYLCASSISAGTEAFFGQGTRLTVV.